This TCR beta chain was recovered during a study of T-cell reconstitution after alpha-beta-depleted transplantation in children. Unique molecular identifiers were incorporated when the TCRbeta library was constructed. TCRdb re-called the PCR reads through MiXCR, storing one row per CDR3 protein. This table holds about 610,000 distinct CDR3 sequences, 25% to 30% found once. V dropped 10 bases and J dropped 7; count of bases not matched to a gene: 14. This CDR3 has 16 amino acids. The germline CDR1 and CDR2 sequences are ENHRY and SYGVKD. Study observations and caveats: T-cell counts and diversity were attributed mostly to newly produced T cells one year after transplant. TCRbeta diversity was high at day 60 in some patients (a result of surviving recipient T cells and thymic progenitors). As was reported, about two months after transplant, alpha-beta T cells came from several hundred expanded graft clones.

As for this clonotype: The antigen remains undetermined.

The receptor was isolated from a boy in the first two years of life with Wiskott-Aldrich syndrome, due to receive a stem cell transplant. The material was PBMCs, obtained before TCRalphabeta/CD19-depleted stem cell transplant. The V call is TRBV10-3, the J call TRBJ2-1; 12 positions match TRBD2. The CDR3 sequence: CATTRLAGVSGNEQFF. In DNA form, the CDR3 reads TGTGCCACCACCCGACTAGCGGGAGTTTCTGGTAATGAGCAGTTCTTC.